The 7 T cell receptor beta chains presented below share a single source sample, sequenced in a study of T cell repertoires in cytomegalovirus infection. TCRdb re-analysed the reads in MiXCR, keeping a single row per CDR3 protein. The data show a few hundred thousand distinct CDR3 sequences, about a quarter seen once. The sample taken for sequencing was PBMCs. The receptors here all came from a human donor in good health (CMV status not recorded). Some clones in this sample may be carry-over from other donors' samples.

On this clonotype itself: Just one base apart from a much larger clone, this may be a read error. The V gene is TRBV11-2, the J gene TRBJ2-2; TRBD2 matches 9 bases. This CDR3 is 16 amino acids long. CDR1 and CDR2 (germline): SGHAT, FQNNGV. The CDR3 region has the DNA TGTGCCAGCCGCCTAGGGACTAGCAGTTACACCGGGGGGCTGTTTTTT. Translating it yields CASRLGTSSYTGGLFF.

This chain connects TRBV19 to TRBJ1-6, with D possibly matching TRBD1 (6 bases). CDR1 is LNHDA and CDR2 is SQIVND in the germline V gene (reference sequence). V shed 4 bases and J shed 9 bases, with 16 bases lying between them. The CDR3 has 15 residues. CDR3 in amino acids: CASSRGPGTVSPLHF. As DNA, the CDR3 is TGTGCCAGTAGTAGGGGGCCAGGGACCGTTTCACCCCTCCACTTT.

This clonotype was observed many times. V usage is TRBV7-2 and J usage is TRBJ1-5, with a weak D call TRBD1 (5 bases). The CDR3 consists of 14 residues. Trimming cost V 5 bases and J 0 bases, with 8 bases left between them. Germline CDR1 is SGHTA and CDR2 is FQGNSA. The CDR3: CASSLDSSNQPQHF. The CDR3 nucleotides read TGTGCCAGCAGCCTTGACAGTAGCAATCAGCCCCAGCATTTT. Supplemented by reference TRBV7-2 and TRBJ1-5, the full variable domain reads GAGVSQSPSNKVTEKGKDVELRCDPISGHTALYWYRQSLGQGLEFLIYFQGNSAPDKSGLPSDRFSAERTGGSVSTLTIQRTQQEDSAVYLCASSLDSSNQPQHFGDGTRLSIL.

This clonotype was seen ten or more times. CDR3: CASSLEPPGLAGADEQYF. The CDR3 bases are TGTGCCAGCAGCTTAGAACCGCCGGGACTAGCGGGGGCCGACGAGCAGTACTTC. The chain has TRBV7-2 and TRBJ2-7, with 14 bases identical to TRBD2. This CDR3 has 18 residues. V lost 1 base, J lost 5 bases, and 10 bases stayed unmatched. Germline V CDR1 and CDR2: SGHTA, FQGNSA.

This clonotype came up many times. The V and J genes are TRBV6-2 or TRBV6-3 and TRBJ2-1; D may be TRBD1 (6 bases). Germline lookup yields CDR1 MNHEY and CDR2 SVGEGT. The V end was cut by 5 bases, the J end by 8 bases, with 19 bases between. The CDR3 is 15 residues long. CDR3 amino acids: CASSQGGYASDEQFF. The CDR3 region has the DNA TGTGCCAGCAGTCAAGGGGGATATGCGAGCGATGAGCAGTTCTTC.

This clonotype showed up just a few times. The rearrangement links TRBV7-2 to TRBJ2-5; 7 nucleotides align to TRBD1. The germline gives CDR1 SGHTA, CDR2 FQGNSA. V trimming: 5 bases; J trimming: 5 bases; junction bases outside the gene matches: 17. CDR3 size: 17 residues. CDR3 nucleotide sequence: TGTGCCAGCAGCCCCACCATAGCGACAGGGTCCAGGGAGACCCAGTACTTC. It is translated as CASSPTIATGSRETQYF. Full variable domain (remainder filled in from reference TRBV7-2 and TRBJ2-5): GAGVSQSPSNKVTEKGKDVELRCDPISGHTALYWYRQSLGQGLEFLIYFQGNSAPDKSGLPSDRFSAERTGGSVSTLTIQRTQQEDSAVYLCASSPTIATGSRETQYFGPGTRLLVL.

This clonotype was detected only a few times. V gene TRBV7-8 combines with J gene TRBJ1-2; 8 positions agree with TRBD1. V lost 5 bases to trimming and J lost 4 bases; unmatched junction nucleotides: 9. Germline CDR1 and CDR2: SGHVS and FQNEAQ. The CDR3 runs to 15 residues. Written as DNA, the CDR3 is TGTGCCAGCAGCGCATCCGGGACAGGCTTCTATGGCTACACCTTC. Protein sequence: CASSASGTGFYGYTF.